This T cell receptor beta chain comes out of a study of CD8 T cells in ankylosing spondylitis. Study-level points and caveats: Within ankylosing spondylitis blood, a TCR beta motif made up of eight or nine highly homologous variants appeared to be characteristic.

TCRdb reanalysed the 5' RACE reads using MiXCR and keeps one entry per CDR3 protein. The table has roughly 230,000 distinct CDR3 sequences, more than 9% seen once; the top ten hold 2.5% to 3%. The sample holds many counts of this clonotype. The antigen is not known. Trimming took 4 bases from V and 6 from J, leaving 14 bases between them. The germline gives CDR1 LGHDT, CDR2 YNNKEL (reference sequence). The CDR3 has 14 residues. The chain carries TRBV3-1 and TRBJ2-3, with no clear D. This TCR derives from a male donor with ankylosing spondylitis or in good health (not recorded which). Specimen: blood, either unsorted or a sorted T cell fraction (not recorded which). The CDR3 DNA sequence: TGTGCCAGCAGCCCCCGGCCCCAAGAGGATACGCAGTATTTT. This translates into CASSPRPQEDTQYF.